This section outlines one T cell receptor beta chain sequence together with its context. Its antigen remains unidentified. The CDR3 extends over 18 amino acids. V was trimmed by 1 base and J by 8 bases, leaving 24 bases between them. Germline CDR1 and CDR2: SGHAT and FQNNGV. This entry comes from a study of response to subunit inactivated influenza vaccine. Broader study findings: New T cells are recruited in small numbers by each seasonal influenza vaccination, according to the authors' suggestion.

From the RT-PCR reads, TCRdb called clonotypes with MiXCR, one entry per CDR3 protein. The sample records fewer than 250,000 distinct CDR3 sequences, about an eighth being singletons. This chain connects TRBV11-2 to TRBJ2-1; D possibly corresponds to TRBD2 (5 bases). This sample comprised CD8+ T cells sorted from PBMCs, obtained less than 6 days after vaccination. This TCR was recovered from a man in his fifties or sixties who received an inactivated influenza vaccine. CDR3: CASSLVPPRGYEVDEQFF. The CDR3 DNA reads as TGTGCCAGCAGCTTAGTTCCCCCCCGGGGTTATGAAGTCGATGAGCAGTTCTTC.